What follows describes a single TCR beta chain. What it binds is unknown. Germline is not matched at one junction end, which may reflect a read error. This entry comes from a study of tumor-infiltrating lymphocytes in primary liver carcinoma. For the study at large: Donors underwent surgery for histopathologically diagnosed primary liver carcinoma.

CDR1 is SGHNT and CDR2 is YENEEA in the germline V gene. This CDR3 contains 14 residues. Extraction also yielded germline DNA, while blood RNA was obtained from unsorted whole blood. Peripheral blood, around 4 milliliters, was collected prior to surgery. The study's findings and limits: Tumors significantly exceeded blood in top-250-clone fraction (p = 0.039).

Constant-region priming of around 490 ng total RNA yielded TCR beta cDNA. A slightly modified ARM-PCR protocol with three nested multiplex PCR rounds produced these TCR beta libraries. With TRBV1-TRBV30 forward primers and a C-beta reverse primer, the first two PCR rounds were run for around 10 cycles each. From the multiplex PCR reads, TCRdb called clonotypes with MiXCR, one entry per CDR3 protein. The repertoire consists of approximately 210,000 distinct CDR3 sequences, with roughly 61% occurring once and the leading ten covering 6% to 8.5%. This chain uses TRBV11-3 with TRBJ1-2, with TRBD1 identical over 10 bases. This clonotype was sampled from a woman in her sixties with primary liver carcinoma and hepatitis B virus infection. Sequencing used peripheral blood. The CDR3 region has the DNA TGTGCTAGCAGCTACCCGACAGGGGGCATTGGCTACACCTTC. Protein sequence: CASSYPTGGIGYTF. The whole variable domain, remainder taken from reference TRBV11-3 and TRBJ1-2, is EAGVVQSPRYKIIEKKQPVAFWCNPISGHNTLYWYLQNLGQGPELLIRYENEEAVDDSQLPKDRFSAERLKGVDSTLKIQPAELGDSAVYLCASSYPTGGIGYTFGSGTRLTVV.